The clone carrying this T cell receptor beta chain appeared a few times. The source of the sample is a study of regulatory T cells in long-lasting Graves disease. Germline V lookup: CDR1 SQVTM, CDR2 ANQGSEA. Trimming removed 6 bases from V and 10 bases from J; junction bases left unmatched: 5. The CDR3 is 10 amino acids. Sequencing libraries for TCR beta were prepared with iRepertoire HTBI primers and Arm-PCR of CDR3 regions. TCRdb reprocessed the multiplex PCR reads via MiXCR and lists one record per CDR3 protein. The repertoire includes roughly 610,000 distinct CDR3 sequences, around 16% of them detected once, and around 12% sits in the top ten. The time point is: newly diagnosed GD, antithyroid drugs for less than 3 months. PBMC RNA served as the TCR library source. This sample was also put to use in a study of T cells in Graves' hyperthyroidism and ophthalmopathy.

Specimen: peripheral blood mononuclear cells (PBMCs), collected at new diagnosis, from a patient treated with antithyroid drugs. The chain couples TRBV29-1 to TRBJ1-1; 7 bases are a match to TRBD1. The TCR comes from a young man with Graves disease. For the CDR3, the DNA is TGCAGCGTAGAGGGGGCTGCAGCTTTCTTT. Translated, it gives CSVEGAAAFF.